This paragraph reports one TCR beta chain. Its antigen is not known. Per germline, CDR1 SGHDT and CDR2 YYEEEE. The CDR3 runs to 14 residues. Trimming removed 8 bases from V and 7 bases from J, with 19 bases in between. The data are from a study of shared clonotypes between healthy human individuals. Study results and caveats: Rarefaction analysis demonstrated incomplete sorted-subset sequencing notwithstanding large depth.

Only in-frame clones appear in the TCRdb table, and some are missing; sequencing was by immunoSEQ multiplex PCR. The table records approximately 320,000 clones, less than 85% of them present only once. The sequence derives from a man aged 25-45 years in good health. The chain combines TRBV5-6 with TRBJ1-5, with D tentatively TRBD1 (5 bases). The source material was memory CD4+ T cells sorted from blood. Subset specified: CD45RA-negative fraction. CDR3 sequence reads: CASSPLGAGQPQHF. DNA for the CDR3: TGTGCCAGTAGCCCTTTAGGGGCTGGGCAGCCCCAGCATTTT.